Below are 15 T cell receptor beta chains sequenced from a single sample in a study of Graves' ophthalmopathy and Graves' hyperthyroidism. Scientists amplified the TCR beta CDR3 regions from RNA transcripts. Scientists carried out first-round RT-PCR using HTBI primers and then a second-round multiplex PCR. Each CDR3 protein gets one entry after TCRdb re-called the multiplex PCR reads with MiXCR. The sample lists 200,000 to 250,000 distinct CDR3 sequences; roughly 21% were seen once. Sequencing was carried out using peripheral blood. The receptor source for this set is a woman aged 50 to 60 with Graves' ophthalmopathy.

There are many counts of this clonotype. The genes are TRBV28 and TRBJ2-7, with D tentatively TRBD2 (6 bases). V gave up 5 bases and J gave up 3 bases, with 17 bases separating them. The CDR3 has 15 residues. CDR1 is MDHEN, CDR2 SYDVKM, per germline. The CDR3 DNA sequence: TGTGCCAGCAGTCTTGGGGGGTGGATAGGCTACGAGCAGTACTTC. Translating it yields CASSLGGWIGYEQYF. The full variable domain, with the rest looked up from reference TRBV28 and TRBJ2-7, is DVKVTQSSRYLVKRTGEKVFLECVQDMDHENMFWYRQDPGLGLRLIYFSYDVKMKEKGDIPEGYSVSREKKERFSLILESASTNQTSMYLCASSLGGWIGYEQYFGPGTRLTVT.

Details on this clonotype: This may be a read error: a much more frequent sequence differs by one nucleotide. This rearrangement joins TRBV24-1 to TRBJ2-2, with 10 bases matching TRBD1. Germline CDR1 and CDR2: KGHDR and SFDVKD. The CDR3 has 17 amino acids. Trimming cost V 8 bases and J 4 bases; bases outside gene matches: 12. As DNA, the CDR3 is TGTGCCACCATTCACCTGTCCGGGACAGGGGCCACCGGGGAGCTGTTTTTT. It translates to CATIHLSGTGATGELFF.

A remark on this clonotype: The junction and the germline gene differ at one end; a read error may be behind it. The chain combines TRBV15 with TRBJ2-7, with D possibly matching TRBD1 (6 bases). The CDR3 loop spans 17 amino acids. Germline V gives CDR1 LNHNV, CDR2 YYDKDF (reference sequence). The DNA for the CDR3 is TGTGCCACCAGCAGAGGTTTCGGCGGCACAACTAGGGACACACACAACTTC. Translated, it gives CATSRGFGGTTRDTHNF.

J is TRBJ2-2 and V is TRBV12-3 or TRBV12-4, with D unresolved. The CDR3 loop spans 16 amino acids. Trimming left V 6 bases short and J 4 bases short, with 18 bases between. The CDR3 DNA reads as TGTGCCAGCAGATACGGACCAGATGTTGGCACCGGGGAGCTGTTTTTT. Protein product: CASRYGPDVGTGELFF.

The sample holds many counts of this clonotype. The CDR3 DNA reads as TGTGCCAGCACCCACACGGATAGCAATCAGCCCCAGCATTTT. The encoded protein is CASTHTDSNQPQHF. The chain carries TRBV2 and TRBJ1-5, with D uncertain. The V end was cut by 7 bases, the J end by 0 bases, with 10 bases between. The CDR3 extends over 14 amino acids. Germline V gene data show CDR1 as SNHLY and CDR2 as FYNNEI.

This clonotype appeared many times. This chain connects TRBV12-3 or TRBV12-4 to TRBJ2-6; D is undetermined. The CDR3 totals 12 residues. V lost 7 bases and J lost 2, with 3 bases in between. The CDR3 sequence is CASTPGANVLTF. In DNA form, the CDR3 reads TGTGCCAGCACCCCTGGGGCCAACGTCCTGACTTTC.

This clonotype was observed a few times. The genes are TRBV11-2 and TRBJ2-7; D call uncertain. Germline V CDR1 and CDR2: SGHAT, FQNNGV. The CDR3 covers 14 residues. Trimming removed 4 bases from V and 0 bases from J, with 10 bases in between. CDR3 sequence (DNA): TGTGCCAGCAGCTCGGCCGTTTTCTCCTACGAGCAGTACTTC. This sequence encodes CASSSAVFSYEQYF.

This clonotype was counted ten times or more. The chain recombines TRBV29-1 with TRBJ2-7; TRBD2 aligns across 9 bases. CDR1 SQVTM and CDR2 ANQGSEA come from the germline V gene. The J segment lost 5 bases and the V segment lost 3 bases, leaving 11 bases of the junction unmatched. This CDR3 comprises 15 residues. The chain's CDR3 is CSVDLGGSGSDEQYF. The CDR3 DNA reads TGCAGCGTTGATTTGGGTGGTAGCGGGAGCGACGAGCAGTACTTC.

V gene TRBV3-1 combines with J gene TRBJ2-1; TRBD2 agrees at 7 bases. Per germline, CDR1 LGHDT and CDR2 YNNKEL (reference sequence). The length of the CDR3 is 14 residues. The V gene end was trimmed by 3 bases and the J gene end by 10 bases; junction bases not matched to a gene: 9. The CDR3 DNA reads as TGTGCCAGCAGCCATCTAAAGGGAGGGCCCGAGCAGTTCTTC. Protein sequence: CASSHLKGGPEQFF.

The rearrangement uses TRBV7-2 and TRBJ1-6; tentatively, D is TRBD1 (5 bases). Trimming shortened V by 3 bases and J by 3 bases, and 6 bases separated the two germline ends. The germline gives CDR1 SGHTA, CDR2 FQGNSA. The CDR3 spans 14 residues. CDR3 DNA: TGTGCCAGCAGCTTTAGGGGCTATAATTCACCCCTCCACTTT. As protein: CASSFRGYNSPLHF.

This chain links TRBV24-1 with TRBJ2-5; D might be TRBD2 (7 bases). This CDR3 region has 15 residues. Per the germline V gene, CDR1 is KGHDR and CDR2 is SFDVKD. V gave up 1 base and J gave up 3 bases, with 11 bases separating them. CDR3: CATSDLGGEKETQYF. CDR3 nucleotides: TGTGCCACCAGTGATTTAGGGGGGGAGAAAGAGACCCAGTACTTC.

This clonotype was detected ten times or more. This rearrangement joins TRBV18 to TRBJ2-7, with 7 bases aligning to TRBD1. Germline-derived CDR1 and CDR2 are KGHSH and LQKENI. The CDR3 covers 15 residues. V trimming: 3 bases; J trimming: 4 bases; junction bases outside the gene matches: 9. The DNA for the CDR3 is TGTGCCAGCTCACCGACGACAGGGATGGGATACGAGCAGTACTTC. Translating it yields CASSPTTGMGYEQYF.

This clonotype was seen at least ten times. This rearrangement joins TRBV20-1 to TRBJ2-5; D may be TRBD1 (5 bases). Trimming took 6 bases from V and 5 from J, leaving 22 bases between them. The germline V gene has CDR1 DFQATT and CDR2 SNEGSKA (reference sequence). The CDR3 contains 15 residues. CDR3 in amino acids: CSAAIPGPGRETQYF. The CDR3, as DNA: TGCAGTGCGGCCATCCCGGGCCCAGGGCGGGAGACCCAGTACTTC.

This clonotype was seen at least ten times. This chain links TRBV7-8 with TRBJ2-3; TRBD2 agrees at 9 bases. The trim removed 5 bases at V and 4 bases at J, leaving 10 bases unmatched. CDR1 and CDR2 (germline): SGHVS, FQNEAQ. The CDR3 length is 16 residues. DNA of the CDR3: TGTGCCAGCAGCGAGGAGGGACTAGCCGTTGCAGATACGCAGTATTTT. This encodes CASSEEGLAVADTQYF.

This clonotype was detected ten times or more. This chain links TRBV11-2 with TRBJ2-7; D assignment may be TRBD1 or TRBD2 (7 bases each). Germline-derived CDR1 and CDR2 are SGHAT and FQNNGV. V dropped 5 bases and J dropped 3 bases, with 17 bases sitting between them. The CDR3 has 15 residues. The CDR3 bases are TGTGCCAGCAGCCTCCCGCAGGGGGGGTTCTACGAGCAGTACTTC. This codes for CASSLPQGGFYEQYF.